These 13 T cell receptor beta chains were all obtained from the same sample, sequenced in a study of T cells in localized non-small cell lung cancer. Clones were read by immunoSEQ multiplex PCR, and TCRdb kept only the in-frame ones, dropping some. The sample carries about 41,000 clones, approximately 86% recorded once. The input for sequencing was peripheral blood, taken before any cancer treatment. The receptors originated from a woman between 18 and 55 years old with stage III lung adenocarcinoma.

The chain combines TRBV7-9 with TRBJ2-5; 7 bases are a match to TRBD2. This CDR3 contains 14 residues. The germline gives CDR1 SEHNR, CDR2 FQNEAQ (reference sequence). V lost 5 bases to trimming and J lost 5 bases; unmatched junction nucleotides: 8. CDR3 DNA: TGTGCCAGCAGCCCAGTAGGGAGGGGTGAGACCCAGTACTTC. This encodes CASSPVGRGETQYF.

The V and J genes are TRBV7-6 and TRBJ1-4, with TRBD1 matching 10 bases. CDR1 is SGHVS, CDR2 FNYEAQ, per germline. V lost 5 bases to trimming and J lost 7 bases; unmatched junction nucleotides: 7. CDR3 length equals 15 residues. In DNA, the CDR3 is TGTGCCAGCAGCCTAGGGACAGGGGTTGTTGAAAAACTGTTTTTT. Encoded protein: CASSLGTGVVEKLFF.

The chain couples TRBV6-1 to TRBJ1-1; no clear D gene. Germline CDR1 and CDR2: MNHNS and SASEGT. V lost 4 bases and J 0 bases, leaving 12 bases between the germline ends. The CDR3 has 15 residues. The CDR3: CASSVWGGMNTEAFF. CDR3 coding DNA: TGTGCCAGCAGTGTCTGGGGAGGAATGAACACTGAAGCTTTCTTT.

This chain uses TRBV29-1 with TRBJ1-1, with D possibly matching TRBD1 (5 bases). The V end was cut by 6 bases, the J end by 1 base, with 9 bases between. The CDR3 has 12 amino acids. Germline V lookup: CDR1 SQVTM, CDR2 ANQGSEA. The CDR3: CSVVQGNTEAFF. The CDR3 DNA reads TGCAGCGTCGTGCAGGGGAACACTGAAGCTTTCTTT.

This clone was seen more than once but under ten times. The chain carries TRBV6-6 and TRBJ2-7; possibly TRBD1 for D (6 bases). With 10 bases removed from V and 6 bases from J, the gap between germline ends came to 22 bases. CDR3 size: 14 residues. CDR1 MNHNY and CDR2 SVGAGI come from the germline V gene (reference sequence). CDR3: CATRDTTGLGEQYF. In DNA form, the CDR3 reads TGTGCCACCAGGGACACCACAGGATTAGGCGAGCAGTACTTC.

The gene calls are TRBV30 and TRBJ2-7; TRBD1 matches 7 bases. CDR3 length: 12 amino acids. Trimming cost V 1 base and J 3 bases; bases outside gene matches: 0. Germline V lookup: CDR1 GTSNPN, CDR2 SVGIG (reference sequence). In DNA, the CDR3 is TGTGCCTGGAGTGGACAGGGCTACGAGCAGTACTTC. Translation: CAWSGQGYEQYF.

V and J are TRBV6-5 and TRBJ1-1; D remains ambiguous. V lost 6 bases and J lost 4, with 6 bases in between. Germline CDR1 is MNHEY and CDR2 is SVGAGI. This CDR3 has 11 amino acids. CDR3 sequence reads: CASRTRTEAFF. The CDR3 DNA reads TGTGCCAGCAGGACGCGCACTGAAGCTTTCTTT.

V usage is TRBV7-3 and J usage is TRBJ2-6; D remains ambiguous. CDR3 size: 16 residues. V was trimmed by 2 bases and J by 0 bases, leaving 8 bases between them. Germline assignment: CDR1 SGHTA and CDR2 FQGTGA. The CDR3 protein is CASSLGFDSGANVLTF. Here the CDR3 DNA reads TGTGCCAGCAGCTTAGGTTTTGACTCTGGGGCCAACGTCCTGACTTTC.

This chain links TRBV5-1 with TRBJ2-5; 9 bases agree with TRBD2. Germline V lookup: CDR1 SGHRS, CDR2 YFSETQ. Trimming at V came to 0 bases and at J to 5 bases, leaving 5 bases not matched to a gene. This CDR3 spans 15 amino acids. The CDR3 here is CASSLGASGAETQYF. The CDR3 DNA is TGCGCCAGCAGCTTGGGGGCTAGCGGGGCGGAGACCCAGTACTTC.

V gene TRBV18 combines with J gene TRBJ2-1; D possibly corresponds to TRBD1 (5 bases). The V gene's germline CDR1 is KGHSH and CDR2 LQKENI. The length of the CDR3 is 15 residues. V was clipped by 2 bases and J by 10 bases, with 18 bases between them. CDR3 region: CASSPSIAPAGEQFF. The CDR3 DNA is TGTGCCAGCTCACCATCCATCGCACCAGCAGGGGAGCAGTTCTTC. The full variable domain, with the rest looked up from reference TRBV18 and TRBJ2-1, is NAGVMQNPRHLVRRRGQEARLRCSPMKGHSHVYWYRQLPEEGLKFMVYLQKENIIDESGMPKERFSAEFPKEGPSILRIQQVVRGDSAAYFCASSPSIAPAGEQFFGPGTRLTVL.

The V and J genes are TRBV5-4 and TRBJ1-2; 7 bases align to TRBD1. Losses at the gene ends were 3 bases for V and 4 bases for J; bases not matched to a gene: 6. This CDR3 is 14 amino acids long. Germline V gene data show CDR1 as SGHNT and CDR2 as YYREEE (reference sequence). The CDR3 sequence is CASSSTGLGYGYTF. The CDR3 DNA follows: TGTGCCAGCAGCTCGACAGGGTTAGGCTATGGCTACACCTTC.

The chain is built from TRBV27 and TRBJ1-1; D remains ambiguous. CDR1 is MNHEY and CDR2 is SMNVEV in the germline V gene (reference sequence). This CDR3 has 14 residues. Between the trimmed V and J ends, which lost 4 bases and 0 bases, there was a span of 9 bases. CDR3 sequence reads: CASSSQVMNTEAFF. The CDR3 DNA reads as TGTGCCAGCAGTTCTCAGGTCATGAACACTGAAGCTTTCTTT.

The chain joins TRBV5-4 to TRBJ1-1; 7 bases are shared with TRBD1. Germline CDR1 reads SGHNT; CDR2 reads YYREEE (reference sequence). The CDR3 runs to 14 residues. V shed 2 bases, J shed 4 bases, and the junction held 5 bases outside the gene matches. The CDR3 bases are TGTGCCAGCAGCTTAAACAGGGGAGGCACTGAAGCTTTCTTT. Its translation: CASSLNRGGTEAFF.